The rows below give T cell receptor beta chains drawn from one sample of a study of shared clonotypes between healthy human individuals. Clones were read by immunoSEQ multiplex PCR, and TCRdb kept only the in-frame ones, dropping some. The repertoire holds approximately 2.5 million clones, with over 85% as singletons. The specimen sequenced was naive CD4+ T cells sorted from blood. The source of these receptors is a man aged 18 to 30 in good health. Each CDR3 is given with its conserved first and last residue. D genes are given only for firm matches. Size values are once, few and many counts, or a class for expanded clones, and some rows have none.

j_call: TRBJ1-1; d_call: TRBD1; v_call: TRBV27; clone_size: -; cdr3_nt: TGTGCCAGCAGCCTGACAGGGGCAGTCCCTGAAGCTTTCTTT; cdr3_aa: CASSLTGAVPEAFF
j_call: TRBJ1-6; d_call: -; v_call: TRBV27; clone_size: -; cdr3_nt: TGTGCCAGCAGTCCAGGGCTCAATTCACCCCTCCACTTT; cdr3_aa: CASSPGLNSPLHF
j_call: TRBJ2-7; d_call: -; v_call: TRBV6-1; clone_size: -; cdr3_nt: TGTGCCAGCAGTGACCGGTACGAGCAGTACTTC; cdr3_aa: CASSDRYEQYF
j_call: TRBJ1-2; d_call: -; v_call: TRBV28; clone_size: -; cdr3_nt: TGTGCCACCTCGAGCGGGACTAACTATGGCTACACCTTC; cdr3_aa: CATSSGTNYGYTF
j_call: TRBJ2-7; d_call: -; v_call: TRBV29-1; clone_size: -; cdr3_nt: TGCAGCGTCAGTGAGGGGTCCAACGAGCAGTACTTC; cdr3_aa: CSVSEGSNEQYF
j_call: TRBJ2-5; d_call: -; v_call: TRBV4-3; clone_size: once; cdr3_nt: TGCGCCAGCAGCCAAACCACGGGGATACAAGAGACCCAGTACTTC; cdr3_aa: CASSQTTGIQETQYF
j_call: TRBJ2-7; d_call: -; v_call: TRBV5-1; clone_size: -; cdr3_nt: TGCGCCAGCAGTCTAACCGGGGGAGGCTACGAGCAGTACTTC; cdr3_aa: CASSLTGGGYEQYF
j_call: TRBJ2-7; d_call: -; v_call: TRBV19; clone_size: -; cdr3_nt: TGTGCCAGTAGTATAACCGCGCCCACGGGGGAGCAGTACTTC; cdr3_aa: CASSITAPTGEQYF
j_call: TRBJ2-1; d_call: -; v_call: TRBV7-2; clone_size: -; cdr3_nt: TGTGCCAGCCCCGGTGGAGAGCAGTTCTTC; cdr3_aa: CASPGGEQFF
j_call: TRBJ2-4; d_call: -; v_call: TRBV6-6; clone_size: once; cdr3_nt: TGTGCCAGCAGTTACTCGGCAGGACTAGCCAAAAACATTCAGTACTTC; cdr3_aa: CASSYSAGLAKNIQYF
j_call: TRBJ2-5; d_call: -; v_call: TRBV27; clone_size: once; cdr3_nt: TGTGCCAGCACCCTTTTCGCGGGCGCAGAGACCCAGTACTTC; cdr3_aa: CASTLFAGAETQYF
j_call: TRBJ1-3; d_call: -; v_call: TRBV18; clone_size: -; cdr3_nt: TGTGCCAGCTCACCAGTGACGGGTTCTGGAAACACCATATATTTT; cdr3_aa: CASSPVTGSGNTIYF
j_call: TRBJ1-2; d_call: -; v_call: TRBV10-3; clone_size: once; cdr3_nt: TGTGCCATCAAGGGACGGGACTATGGCTACACCTTC; cdr3_aa: CAIKGRDYGYTF
j_call: TRBJ1-1; d_call: -; v_call: TRBV5-4; clone_size: -; cdr3_nt: TGTGCCAGCAGCTTAGGGGTTGAGAACACTGAAGCTTTCTTT; cdr3_aa: CASSLGVENTEAFF
j_call: TRBJ2-7; d_call: -; v_call: TRBV6-6; clone_size: -; cdr3_nt: TGTGCCAGCAGGCGGAGGGGGGAAGCCAACGAGCAGTACTTC; cdr3_aa: CASRRRGEANEQYF
j_call: TRBJ2-1; d_call: -; v_call: TRBV7-2; clone_size: -; cdr3_nt: TGTGCCAGCAGCTTCAGAGTTGGGGAGCAGTTCTTC; cdr3_aa: CASSFRVGEQFF
j_call: TRBJ2-1; d_call: -; v_call: TRBV5-6; clone_size: -; cdr3_nt: TGTGCCAGCAGCTTGGGGCCTAGAGCCTACAATGAGCAGTTCTTC; cdr3_aa: CASSLGPRAYNEQFF
j_call: TRBJ1-4; d_call: -; v_call: TRBV28; clone_size: -; cdr3_nt: TGTGCCAGCGCCCTGGGGCGGACTAATGAAAAACTGTTTTTT; cdr3_aa: CASALGRTNEKLFF
j_call: TRBJ2-5; d_call: -; v_call: TRBV2; clone_size: -; cdr3_nt: TGTGCCAGCAGTGAAGGGCAGGGGAAAGAGACCCAGTACTTC; cdr3_aa: CASSEGQGKETQYF
j_call: TRBJ2-5; d_call: -; v_call: TRBV9; clone_size: -; cdr3_nt: TGTGCCAGCAGCGGAGGAGGATCGGAGACCCAGTACTTC; cdr3_aa: CASSGGGSETQYF
j_call: TRBJ2-2; d_call: -; v_call: TRBV7-2; clone_size: -; cdr3_nt: TGTGCCCCCAGGCGGGGTGACACCGGGGAGCTGTTTTTT; cdr3_aa: CAPRRGDTGELFF
j_call: TRBJ2-2; d_call: TRBD2; v_call: TRBV6-6; clone_size: -; cdr3_nt: TGTGCCAGCAGTTACGGGACTAGCAAAGGGGAGCTGTTTTTT; cdr3_aa: CASSYGTSKGELFF
j_call: TRBJ1-5; d_call: TRBD1; v_call: TRBV5-6; clone_size: -; cdr3_nt: TGTGCCAGCAGCTTTTTCACCGGGACAGTCAATCAGCCCCAGCATTTT; cdr3_aa: CASSFFTGTVNQPQHF
j_call: TRBJ2-1; d_call: -; v_call: TRBV14; clone_size: once; cdr3_nt: TGTGCCAGCAGGTCGGCAGGACAGAGCTCCTACAATGAGCAGTTCTTC; cdr3_aa: CASRSAGQSSYNEQFF
j_call: TRBJ2-5; d_call: TRBD2; v_call: TRBV29-1; clone_size: -; cdr3_nt: TGCAGCGTCTTGTGGGTAGCGGGGGTCGGGGAGACCCAGTACTTC; cdr3_aa: CSVLWVAGVGETQYF
j_call: TRBJ2-4; d_call: TRBD2; v_call: TRBV6-5; clone_size: -; cdr3_nt: TGTGCCAGCAGTAAGGGACTAGCGGCGAAAAACATTCAGTACTTC; cdr3_aa: CASSKGLAAKNIQYF
j_call: TRBJ1-5; d_call: TRBD1; v_call: TRBV2; clone_size: -; cdr3_nt: TGTGCCAGTTGCTCCGGGACAGGGAATCAGCCCCAGCATTTT; cdr3_aa: CASCSGTGNQPQHF
j_call: TRBJ2-3; d_call: TRBD2; v_call: TRBV19; clone_size: -; cdr3_nt: TGTGCCAGTAGTATAGGAGCGGGGGGAACAGATACGCAGTATTTT; cdr3_aa: CASSIGAGGTDTQYF
j_call: TRBJ1-1; d_call: -; v_call: TRBV7-2; clone_size: -; cdr3_nt: TGTGCCAGCAGCCCTACTGGAAGGGGGTACACTGAAGCTTTCTTT; cdr3_aa: CASSPTGRGYTEAFF
j_call: TRBJ2-7; d_call: -; v_call: TRBV6-6; clone_size: -; cdr3_nt: TGTGCCAGCCACTCTACTAGAGACGAGCAGTACTTC; cdr3_aa: CASHSTRDEQYF
j_call: TRBJ2-7; d_call: TRBD1; v_call: TRBV5-4; clone_size: -; cdr3_nt: TGTGCCAGCAGCTCCAGACAGGGGGCATTCTCCTACGAGCAGTACTTC; cdr3_aa: CASSSRQGAFSYEQYF
j_call: TRBJ2-7; d_call: -; v_call: TRBV19; clone_size: -; cdr3_nt: TGTGCCAGTAGTATAGAGGGGGGCTACGAGCAGTACTTC; cdr3_aa: CASSIEGGYEQYF
j_call: TRBJ2-7; d_call: TRBD1; v_call: TRBV5-1; clone_size: -; cdr3_nt: TGCGCCAGCAGCTTGGCGGGGACAGGTCCGGGGTACGAGCAGTACTTC; cdr3_aa: CASSLAGTGPGYEQYF
j_call: TRBJ2-7; d_call: -; v_call: TRBV10-3; clone_size: -; cdr3_nt: TGTGCCATCCGCCGGGACCCAAGCTCCTACGAGCAGTACTTC; cdr3_aa: CAIRRDPSSYEQYF
j_call: TRBJ1-6; d_call: -; v_call: TRBV19; clone_size: -; cdr3_nt: TGTGCCAGTAGTGGCTACCTGGGCTCACCCCTCCACTTT; cdr3_aa: CASSGYLGSPLHF
j_call: TRBJ2-5; d_call: TRBD2; v_call: TRBV7-2; clone_size: -; cdr3_nt: TGTGCCAGCAGCCCCGGGACTAGCGGGAGTGAGACCCAGTACTTC; cdr3_aa: CASSPGTSGSETQYF
j_call: TRBJ1-5; d_call: -; v_call: TRBV10-3; clone_size: -; cdr3_nt: TGTGCCATCAGTGACACAGGGTCTTATCAGCCCCAGCATTTT; cdr3_aa: CAISDTGSYQPQHF
j_call: TRBJ1-4; d_call: -; v_call: TRBV27; clone_size: -; cdr3_nt: TGTGCCAGCCGGCCACAGGGAACAACTAATGAAAAACTGTTTTTT; cdr3_aa: CASRPQGTTNEKLFF
j_call: TRBJ1-1; d_call: TRBD1; v_call: TRBV6-5; clone_size: once; cdr3_nt: TGTGCCAGCTTCCGGACAGGGTTCATGAACACTGAAGCTTTCTTT; cdr3_aa: CASFRTGFMNTEAFF
j_call: TRBJ2-3; d_call: -; v_call: TRBV29-1; clone_size: -; cdr3_nt: TGCAGCGTTGTGGACAGCTCTAGCACAGATACGCAGTATTTT; cdr3_aa: CSVVDSSSTDTQYF
j_call: TRBJ1-2; d_call: -; v_call: TRBV7-2; clone_size: -; cdr3_nt: TGTGCCAGCAGCTTAGGGGGCCCTGGCTATGGCTACACCTTC; cdr3_aa: CASSLGGPGYGYTF
j_call: TRBJ2-2; d_call: -; v_call: TRBV10-3; clone_size: -; cdr3_nt: TGTGCCATCAGTGACAGGGGAACGCTCACCGGGGAGCTGTTTTTT; cdr3_aa: CAISDRGTLTGELFF
j_call: TRBJ1-5; d_call: -; v_call: TRBV7-2; clone_size: few; cdr3_nt: TGTGCCAGCAGCTTATCACTGGATAGCAATCAGCCCCAGCATTTT; cdr3_aa: CASSLSLDSNQPQHF
j_call: TRBJ2-3; d_call: -; v_call: TRBV5-1; clone_size: once; cdr3_nt: TGCGCCAGCAGCCCAGCAGGGACCACAGATACGCAGTATTTT; cdr3_aa: CASSPAGTTDTQYF
j_call: TRBJ1-1; d_call: -; v_call: TRBV4-2; clone_size: -; cdr3_nt: TGTGCCAGCAGCCAAGACGTCGGGCGGAAGAACACTGAAGCTTTCTTT; cdr3_aa: CASSQDVGRKNTEAFF
j_call: TRBJ1-3; d_call: -; v_call: TRBV30; clone_size: -; cdr3_nt: TGTGCCTGGATGTCGGGGGGAAACACCATATATTTT; cdr3_aa: CAWMSGGNTIYF
j_call: TRBJ1-1; d_call: -; v_call: TRBV19; clone_size: -; cdr3_nt: TGTGCCAGTAGTAGTAGGGGCCCGGTGGGAAACACTGAAGCTTTCTTT; cdr3_aa: CASSSRGPVGNTEAFF
j_call: TRBJ2-2; d_call: -; v_call: TRBV7-9; clone_size: -; cdr3_nt: TGTGCCAGCGCCCGTGGAATCACCGGGGAGCTGTTTTTT; cdr3_aa: CASARGITGELFF
j_call: TRBJ2-3; d_call: TRBD2; v_call: TRBV19; clone_size: once; cdr3_nt: TGTGCCAGTAAGTGGCTAGCGGAGGCAGATACGCAGTATTTT; cdr3_aa: CASKWLAEADTQYF
j_call: TRBJ1-5; d_call: TRBD1; v_call: TRBV6-6; clone_size: -; cdr3_nt: TGTGCCAGCAGTTACAAAGACAGGGGGAGTCAGCCCCAGCATTTT; cdr3_aa: CASSYKDRGSQPQHF
j_call: TRBJ1-6; d_call: -; v_call: TRBV5-1; clone_size: -; cdr3_nt: TGCGCCAGCAGCCTAACGGATAATTCACCCCTCCACTTT; cdr3_aa: CASSLTDNSPLHF
j_call: TRBJ2-5; d_call: -; v_call: TRBV11-2; clone_size: -; cdr3_nt: TGTGCCAGCAGCTTACAGGGGCGGTACCAAGAGACCCAGTACTTC; cdr3_aa: CASSLQGRYQETQYF
j_call: TRBJ2-7; d_call: -; v_call: TRBV12-5; clone_size: -; cdr3_nt: TGTGCTAGTGGTTTGGACCTCCGGACAGAGAGCCCCTACGAGCAGTACTTC; cdr3_aa: CASGLDLRTESPYEQYF
j_call: TRBJ2-7; d_call: TRBD2; v_call: TRBV7-9; clone_size: -; cdr3_nt: TGTGCCAGCAGCTTGACCCCGGGGCTAGCGGGAGGATCCGTGGGAGAGCAGTACTTC; cdr3_aa: CASSLTPGLAGGSVGEQYF